The 11 T cell receptor beta chains listed next were all sequenced from one sample in a study of cytomegalovirus exposure and HLA in healthy donors. This PCR relied on a set of 60 Vbeta primers and 13 Jbeta primers. The protocol was immunoSEQ multiplex PCR, while the TCRdb copy is restricted to in-frame clones and leaves out a portion. Counted here are 110,000 or so clones, about four fifths occurring once; the ten biggest clones make up about 2.7%. Sample: PBMCs. These receptors all stem from a woman aged 18-29 years in good health and CMV-seronegative.

The chain employs TRBV19 and TRBJ1-6, with D unclear. The CDR3 sequence is 14 residues long. The ends were cut back, 6 bases at V and 3 bases at J, with 9 bases in the middle. Germline V gene sequence: CDR1 LNHDA, CDR2 SQIVND (reference sequence). For the CDR3, the DNA is TGTGCCAGTAGGGGCCGCTACTATAATTCACCCCTCCACTTT. It specifies CASRGRYYNSPLHF.

The gene calls are TRBV5-8 and TRBJ1-1; D remains ambiguous. The CDR3 loop spans 13 amino acids. With 2 bases removed from V and 14 bases from J, the gap between germline ends came to 19 bases. Germline values: CDR1 SGHTS, CDR2 YDEGEE. DNA of the CDR3: TGTGCCAGCAGCTTCGACCGGGATTCCAGTGGCTTCTTT. Translation gives CASSFDRDSSGFF. Together with reference TRBV5-8 and TRBJ1-1, the CDR3 gives the full variable domain: EAGVTQSPTHLIKTRGQQATLRCSPISGHTSVYWYQQALGLGLQFLLWYDEGEERNRGNFPPRFSGRQFPNYSSELNVNALELEDSALYLCASSFDRDSSGFFGQGTRLTVV.

The chain has TRBV27 and TRBJ1-1, with D possibly TRBD1 on 6 matching bases. The germline V and J ends were trimmed by 8 bases and 1 base, with 14 bases remaining between them. Looked up from germline, CDR1 is MNHEY and CDR2 is SMNVEV (reference sequence). This CDR3 spans 14 amino acids. In nucleotides, the CDR3 is TGTGCCAGCTCTAACTGGGGGCAGAACACTGAAGCTTTCTTT. This translates into CASSNWGQNTEAFF.

This clone showed up just a few times. The V gene is TRBV7-9, the J gene TRBJ2-7; D is perhaps TRBD2 (5 bases). This CDR3 is 11 amino acids long. CDR1 is SEHNR, CDR2 FQNEAQ, per germline (reference sequence). The V end lost 5 bases, the J end lost 12 bases, and 14 bases lay between the germline ends. DNA of the CDR3: TGTGCCAGCAGCCGGACTGACGGGCGGTACTTC. This translates into CASSRTDGRYF.

The rearrangement uses TRBV6-5 and TRBJ2-1, with 8 bases matching TRBD1. V lost 2 bases to trimming and J lost 6 bases; unmatched junction nucleotides: 3. This CDR3 has 14 residues. Germline lookup yields CDR1 MNHEY and CDR2 SVGAGI. The CDR3 nucleotides are TGTGCCAGCAGTTACGACAGGGGCCCCAATGAGCAGTTCTTC. This translates into CASSYDRGPNEQFF.

The chain's CDR3 is CATRLLPSGELFF. For the CDR3, the DNA is TGTGCCACCAGACTTCTACCGAGCGGGGAGCTGTTTTTT. This chain joins TRBV9 and TRBJ2-2; D is uncertain. This CDR3 comprises 13 residues. Trimming removed 9 bases from V and 7 bases from J, with 16 bases in between. Germline CDR1 and CDR2: SGDLS and YYNGEE.

V gene TRBV4-1 combines with J gene TRBJ2-5; 10 positions match TRBD2. Trimming removed 1 base from V and 8 bases from J; junction bases left unmatched: 13. Germline loops: CDR1 MGHRA, CDR2 YSYEKL. This CDR3 comprises 17 residues. This chain's CDR3 is CASSQGVAGGIRPTQYF. CDR3 DNA: TGCGCCAGCAGCCAAGGGGTAGCGGGGGGAATACGACCAACCCAGTACTTC.

The V and J genes are TRBV6-5 and TRBJ1-1; the D gene is possibly TRBD1 (6 bases). Germline lookup yields CDR1 MNHEY and CDR2 SVGAGI. V was clipped by 6 bases and J by 6 bases, with 14 bases between them. The CDR3 runs 13 residues. Here the CDR3 DNA reads TGTGCCAGCAGGGGACATGAAAGATCTGAAGCTTTCTTT. This gives the protein CASRGHERSEAFF.

This rearrangement joins TRBV5-1 to TRBJ2-1; D might be TRBD1 (6 bases). The V end was cut by 4 bases, the J end by 5 bases, with 22 bases between. There are 17 residues in the CDR3. Germline V gene lookup returns CDR1 SGHRS and CDR2 YFSETQ. CDR3 protein: CASSDIRGTKVHNEQFF. The CDR3 nucleotides are TGCGCCAGCAGCGATATAAGGGGGACAAAGGTGCACAATGAGCAGTTCTTC.

The gene calls are TRBV27 and TRBJ1-5, with 7 bases matching TRBD1. The V segment lost 5 bases and the J segment 7 bases; nucleotides outside the gene matches: 8. The CDR3 extends over 14 amino acids. The germline CDR1 and CDR2 sequences are MNHEY and SMNVEV (reference sequence). CDR3 nucleotide sequence: TGTGCCAGCAGTCTTCAGGGGGAACGACAGCCCCAGCATTTT. Its translation: CASSLQGERQPQHF.

The chain combines TRBV28 with TRBJ1-2; maybe TRBD1 (6 bases). The ends were cut back, 5 bases at V and 1 base at J, with 17 bases in the middle. Germline V CDR1 and CDR2: MDHEN, SYDVKM. There are 16 residues in the CDR3. This CDR3 reads CASSVPIGGGNYGYTF. CDR3 bases: TGTGCCAGCAGTGTCCCGATTGGGGGCGGTAACTATGGCTACACCTTC.